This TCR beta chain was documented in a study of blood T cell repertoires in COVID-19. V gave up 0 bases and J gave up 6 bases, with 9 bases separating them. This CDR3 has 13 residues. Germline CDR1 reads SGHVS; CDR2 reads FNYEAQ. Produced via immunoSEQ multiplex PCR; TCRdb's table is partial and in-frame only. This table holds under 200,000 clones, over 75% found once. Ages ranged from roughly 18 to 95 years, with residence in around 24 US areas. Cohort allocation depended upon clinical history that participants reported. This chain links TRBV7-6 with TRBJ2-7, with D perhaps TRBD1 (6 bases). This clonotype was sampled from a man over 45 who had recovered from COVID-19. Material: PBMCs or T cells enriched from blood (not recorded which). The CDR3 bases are TGTGCCAGCAGCTTAGCCACAGGGCTCGAGCAGTACTTC. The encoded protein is CASSLATGLEQYF.